The 16 T cell receptor beta chains listed next were all sequenced from one sample in a study of somatic mutations in cytotoxic T cells in rheumatoid arthritis. The data were produced by immunoSEQ multiplex PCR, yet TCRdb's version contains in-frame clones alone and is incomplete. Of about 25,000 clones in the sample, around 80% were seen once. Source material: CD8+ T cells sorted from blood. All receptors come from a man aged 50 to 60 in good health.

The chain recombines TRBV9 with TRBJ2-7, with 11 bases lining up with TRBD2. V was clipped by 4 bases and J by 6 bases; unmatched bases: 9. Germline assignment: CDR1 SGDLS and CDR2 YYNGEE. This CDR3 region has 15 residues. Here the CDR3 DNA reads TGTGCCAGCAGCCCACGCTCGGGACTAGCGGCCGAGCAGTACTTC. It encodes CASSPRSGLAAEQYF.

The J gene is TRBJ2-1, the V gene TRBV29-1; tentative D call: TRBD1 (5 bases). The germline CDR1 and CDR2 sequences are SQVTM and ANQGSEA. The CDR3 has 14 residues. Trimming took 1 base from V and 4 from J, leaving 11 bases between them. The CDR3 DNA reads TGCAGCGTTGAAGGGACATCCGTTTACAATGAGCAGTTCTTC. It yields the protein CSVEGTSVYNEQFF.

This clone was observed a single time. The chain joins TRBV6-1 to TRBJ2-1; D possibly matches TRBD1 or TRBD2 (5 bases each). CDR1 is MNHNS and CDR2 is SASEGT in the germline V gene. The CDR3 runs to 14 residues. Trimming took off 3 bases at V and 7 bases at J, with 13 bases between the two ends. CDR3 in amino acids: CASSEGRLLNEQFF. The CDR3 DNA is TGTGCCAGCAGTGAGGGACGGCTTTTAAATGAGCAGTTCTTC.

The rearrangement uses TRBV4-1 and TRBJ2-3, with 11 bases that match TRBD2. The CDR3 sequence is 20 residues long. The junction had 17 bases not matched to a gene; V was cut back by 6 bases and J by 0 bases. CDR1 and CDR2 (germline): MGHRA, YSYEKL. DNA of the CDR3: TGCGCCAGCAGTCCTTCACTAGCGGGAGCCCGAGCCTCTAGCACAGATACGCAGTATTTT. Translating it yields CASSPSLAGARASSTDTQYF.

The chain links TRBV29-1 to TRBJ1-2; TRBD1 matches 8 bases. After removal of 6 bases from V and 4 bases from J, the junction contained 16 bases not matched to a gene. This CDR3 spans 16 amino acids. CDR1 SQVTM and CDR2 ANQGSEA come from the germline V gene. DNA of the CDR3: TGCAGCGTCCCTGGGTCGTCAGGGGGCGCTGGCTATGGCTACACCTTC. It is translated as CSVPGSSGGAGYGYTF.

The chain carries TRBV19 and TRBJ1-3, with D tentatively TRBD1 (5 bases). V was trimmed by 3 bases and J by 0 bases, leaving 9 bases between them. CDR3 size: 15 residues. CDR1 is LNHDA, CDR2 SQIVND, per germline (reference sequence). CDR3 loop: CASSMADISGNTIYF. CDR3 sequence (DNA): TGTGCCAGTAGTATGGCGGACATCTCTGGAAACACCATATATTTT.

This chain connects TRBV7-2 to TRBJ1-1, with D possibly being TRBD1 (6 bases). Between the trimmed V and J ends, which lost 1 base and 0 bases, there was a span of 12 bases. CDR1 and CDR2 (germline): SGHTA, FQGNSA. The CDR3 spans 16 residues. CDR3 residues: CASSLGPGQMNTEAFF. Here the CDR3 DNA reads TGTGCCAGCAGCTTAGGCCCCGGACAGATGAACACTGAAGCTTTCTTT.

This clone was observed a few times. The rearrangement uses TRBV4-1 and TRBJ2-7; 10 bases line up with TRBD1. With V trimmed by 0 bases and J by 3 bases, 5 bases remained unmatched. The CDR3 totals 16 residues. Germline V gene data show CDR1 as MGHRA and CDR2 as YSYEKL. The CDR3 region has the DNA TGCGCCAGCAGCCAAGATGGGGGACAGGGGATCTACGAGCAGTACTTC. Its protein product is CASSQDGGQGIYEQYF.

The V call is TRBV6-5, the J call TRBJ2-1, with 9 bases lining up with TRBD1. The CDR3 is made up of 13 amino acids. Germline assignment: CDR1 MNHEY and CDR2 SVGAGI. Trimming removed 8 bases from V and 2 bases from J; junction bases left unmatched: 1. DNA of the CDR3: TGTGCCAGCGGACAGGGGACCTACAATGAGCAGTTCTTC. This translates into CASGQGTYNEQFF.

To note about this clone: The junction differs from germline at one of its ends, possibly a read error. The chain couples TRBV28 to TRBJ2-6; 9 positions agree with TRBD2. CDR3 length equals 16 residues. Germline CDR1 MDHEN, CDR2 SYDVKM. CDR3 DNA sequence: TGTGCCAGCAGTCTGCGGGGGGGCTCTGGGGCCAACATCCTGACTTTC. It translates to CASSLRGGSGANILTF.

The chain joins TRBV19 to TRBJ2-7; D gene uncertain. The CDR3 is made up of 12 amino acids. V was pared by 0 bases and J by 5 bases, with 5 bases between. Germline CDR1 and CDR2: LNHDA and SQIVND (reference sequence). The CDR3 nucleotides read TGTGCCAGTAGTATAGATCAGGACGAGCAGTACTTC. Amino acid sequence: CASSIDQDEQYF. The complete variable domain, with remaining parts taken from reference TRBV19 and TRBJ2-7, reads DGGITQSPKYLFRKEGQNVTLSCEQNLNHDAMYWYRQDPGQGLRLIYYSQIVNDFQKGDIAEGYSVSREKKESFPLTVTSAQKNPTAFYLCASSIDQDEQYFGPGTRLTVT.

V gene TRBV7-9 combines with J gene TRBJ2-1; D call uncertain. CDR3 length: 14 residues. Trimming removed 2 bases at V and 6 bases at J, with 11 bases between. Germline V gene lookup returns CDR1 SEHNR and CDR2 FQNEAQ (reference sequence). The CDR3 DNA sequence: TGTGCCAGCAGCTTACGTTACCGACCCAATGAGCAGTTCTTC. It yields the protein CASSLRYRPNEQFF. Full variable domain (outside the CDR3, taken from reference TRBV7-9 and TRBJ2-1): DTGVSQNPRHKITKRGQNVTFRCDPISEHNRLYWYRQTLGQGPEFLTYFQNEAQLEKSRLLSDRFSAERPKGSFSTLEIQRTEQGDSAMYLCASSLRYRPNEQFFGPGTRLTVL.

The chain combines TRBV2 with TRBJ2-1; tentative D call: TRBD1 (5 bases). Per the germline V gene, CDR1 is SNHLY and CDR2 is FYNNEI. This CDR3 comprises 14 residues. Trimming stripped 5 bases from V and 6 bases from J, with 14 bases between. For the CDR3, the DNA is TGTGCCAGCAGTAACAGTGGGGCGGCCAATGAGCAGTTCTTC. It codes for CASSNSGAANEQFF.

V and J are TRBV27 and TRBJ1-2, with a weak D call TRBD1 (5 bases). Trimming stripped 5 bases from V and 8 bases from J, with 21 bases between. The germline CDR1 and CDR2 sequences are MNHEY and SMNVEV (reference sequence). The CDR3 is made up of 15 amino acids. CDR3 DNA sequence: TGTGCCAGCAGTCCCTCCATCAGGACAATTGACGGCTACACCTTC. Translated, it gives CASSPSIRTIDGYTF.

This sequence joins TRBV27 and TRBJ2-1; the D is unclear. The CDR3 is made up of 15 amino acids. CDR1 and CDR2 from the germline V gene are MNHEY and SMNVEV (reference sequence). V was trimmed by 4 bases and J by 0 bases, leaving 10 bases between them. The CDR3 DNA reads TGTGCCAGCAGTTACGTAATGAGCTCCTACAATGAGCAGTTCTTC. It codes for CASSYVMSSYNEQFF.

The chain employs TRBV6-5 and TRBJ2-7; D call uncertain. The V gene lost 10 bases and the J gene lost 0 bases, with 13 bases spanning the gap. The germline gives CDR1 MNHEY, CDR2 SVGAGI. The CDR3 is 13 residues long. DNA of the CDR3: TGTGCCACCCCGGATCCTAACTCCTACGAGCAGTACTTC. Its protein product is CATPDPNSYEQYF.